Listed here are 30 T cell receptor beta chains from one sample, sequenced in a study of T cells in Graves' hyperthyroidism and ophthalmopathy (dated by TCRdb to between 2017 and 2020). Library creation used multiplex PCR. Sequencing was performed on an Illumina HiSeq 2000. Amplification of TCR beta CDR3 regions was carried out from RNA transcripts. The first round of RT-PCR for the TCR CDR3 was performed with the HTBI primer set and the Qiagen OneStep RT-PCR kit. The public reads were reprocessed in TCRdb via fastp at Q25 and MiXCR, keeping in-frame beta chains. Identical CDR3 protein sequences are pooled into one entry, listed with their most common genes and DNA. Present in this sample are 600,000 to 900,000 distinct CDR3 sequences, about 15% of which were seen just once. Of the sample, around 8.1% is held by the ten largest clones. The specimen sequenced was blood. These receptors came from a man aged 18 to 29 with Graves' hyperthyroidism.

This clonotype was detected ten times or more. DNA for the CDR3: TGTGCCAGCAGTCCTCCCTTGGGCGGGTCCAGCTCCTACAATGAGCAGTTCTTC. Translating gives CASSPPLGGSSSYNEQFF. The V and J genes are TRBV12-3 or TRBV12-4 and TRBJ2-1; the D gene is possibly TRBD2 (5 bases). CDR3 length: 18 residues. V lost 5 bases and J lost 0, with 20 bases in between.

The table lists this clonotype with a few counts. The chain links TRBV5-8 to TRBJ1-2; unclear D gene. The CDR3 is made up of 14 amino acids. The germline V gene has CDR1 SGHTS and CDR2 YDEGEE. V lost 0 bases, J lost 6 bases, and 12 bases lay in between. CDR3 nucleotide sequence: TGTGCCAGCAGCTTGGAATGGGTCGCAGATGGCTACACCTTC. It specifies CASSLEWVADGYTF.

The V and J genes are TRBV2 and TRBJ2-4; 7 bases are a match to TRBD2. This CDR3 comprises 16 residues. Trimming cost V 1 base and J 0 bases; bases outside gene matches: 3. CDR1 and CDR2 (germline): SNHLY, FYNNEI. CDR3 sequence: CASSEGGRGAKNIQYF. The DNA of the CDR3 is TGTGCCAGCAGTGAAGGGGGGAGGGGAGCCAAAAACATTCAGTACTTC.

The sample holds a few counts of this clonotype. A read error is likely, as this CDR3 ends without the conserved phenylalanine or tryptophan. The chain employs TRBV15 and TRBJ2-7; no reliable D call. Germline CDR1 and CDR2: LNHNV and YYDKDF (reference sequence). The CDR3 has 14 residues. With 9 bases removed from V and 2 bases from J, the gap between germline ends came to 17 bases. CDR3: CATGIGKFTYEQYS. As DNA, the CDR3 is TGTGCCACGGGGATTGGCAAATTTACCTACGAGCAGTACTCC.

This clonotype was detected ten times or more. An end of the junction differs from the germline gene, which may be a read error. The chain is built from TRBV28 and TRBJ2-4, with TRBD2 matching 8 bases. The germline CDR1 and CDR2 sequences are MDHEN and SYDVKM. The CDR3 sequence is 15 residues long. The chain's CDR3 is CASSPLAEATNIQYF. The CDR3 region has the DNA TGTGCCAGCAGTCCACTAGCGGAGGCCACAAACATTCAGTACTTC.

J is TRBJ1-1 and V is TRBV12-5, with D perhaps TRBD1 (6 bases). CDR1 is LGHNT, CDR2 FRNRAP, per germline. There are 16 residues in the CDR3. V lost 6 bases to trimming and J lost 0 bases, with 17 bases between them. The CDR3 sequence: CASGPRGGNMNTEAFF. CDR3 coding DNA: TGTGCTAGTGGCCCGAGGGGGGGGAACATGAACACTGAAGCTTTCTTT. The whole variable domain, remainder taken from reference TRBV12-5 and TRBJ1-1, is DARVTQTPRHKVTEMGQEVTMRCQPILGHNTVFWYRQTMMQGLELLAYFRNRAPLDDSGMPKDRFSAEMPDATLATLKIQPSEPRDSAVYFCASGPRGGNMNTEAFFGQGTRLTVV.

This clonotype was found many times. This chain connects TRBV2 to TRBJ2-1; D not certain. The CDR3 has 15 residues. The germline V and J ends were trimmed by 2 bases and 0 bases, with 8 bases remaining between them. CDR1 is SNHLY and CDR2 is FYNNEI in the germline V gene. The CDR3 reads CASSELDSSYNEQFF. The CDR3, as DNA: TGTGCCAGCAGTGAATTAGATAGCTCCTACAATGAGCAGTTCTTC.

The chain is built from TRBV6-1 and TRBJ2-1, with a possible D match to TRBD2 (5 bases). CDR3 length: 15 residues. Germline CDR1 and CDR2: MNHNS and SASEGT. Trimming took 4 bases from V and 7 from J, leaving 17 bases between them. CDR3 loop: CASSAGVFPINEQFF. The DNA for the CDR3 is TGTGCCAGCAGTGCCGGGGTCTTCCCAATTAATGAGCAGTTCTTC.

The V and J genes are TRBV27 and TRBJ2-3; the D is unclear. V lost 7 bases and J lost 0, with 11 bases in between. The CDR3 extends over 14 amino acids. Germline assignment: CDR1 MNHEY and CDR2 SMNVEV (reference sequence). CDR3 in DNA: TGTGCCAGCACCGAGGACCGAAGCACAGATACGCAGTATTTT. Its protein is CASTEDRSTDTQYF.

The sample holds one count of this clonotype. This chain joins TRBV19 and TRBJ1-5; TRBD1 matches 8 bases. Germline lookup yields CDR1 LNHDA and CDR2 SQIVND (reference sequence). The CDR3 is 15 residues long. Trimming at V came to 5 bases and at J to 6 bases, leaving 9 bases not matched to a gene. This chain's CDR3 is CASSWNDRGGQPQHF. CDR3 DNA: TGTGCCAGTAGTTGGAACGACAGGGGAGGTCAGCCCCAGCATTTT.

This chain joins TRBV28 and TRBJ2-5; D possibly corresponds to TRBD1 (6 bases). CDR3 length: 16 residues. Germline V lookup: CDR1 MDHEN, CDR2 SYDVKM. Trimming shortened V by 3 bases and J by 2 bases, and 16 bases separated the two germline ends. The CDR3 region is CASSFLAGALQETQYF. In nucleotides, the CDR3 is TGTGCCAGCAGTTTCCTAGCAGGGGCCCTTCAAGAGACCCAGTACTTC. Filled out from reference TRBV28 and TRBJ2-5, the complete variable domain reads DVKVTQSSRYLVKRTGEKVFLECVQDMDHENMFWYRQDPGLGLRLIYFSYDVKMKEKGDIPEGYSVSREKKERFSLILESASTNQTSMYLCASSFLAGALQETQYFGPGTRLLVL.

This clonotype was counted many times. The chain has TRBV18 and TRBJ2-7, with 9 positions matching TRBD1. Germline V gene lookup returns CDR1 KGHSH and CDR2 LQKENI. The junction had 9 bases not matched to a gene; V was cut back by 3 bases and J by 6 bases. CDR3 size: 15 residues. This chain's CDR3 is CASSPRGTGMGEQYF. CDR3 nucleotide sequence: TGTGCCAGCTCACCCCGTGGGACAGGGATGGGCGAGCAGTACTTC. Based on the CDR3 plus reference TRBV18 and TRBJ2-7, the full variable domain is NAGVMQNPRHLVRRRGQEARLRCSPMKGHSHVYWYRQLPEEGLKFMVYLQKENIIDESGMPKERFSAEFPKEGPSILRIQQVVRGDSAAYFCASSPRGTGMGEQYFGPGTRLTVT.

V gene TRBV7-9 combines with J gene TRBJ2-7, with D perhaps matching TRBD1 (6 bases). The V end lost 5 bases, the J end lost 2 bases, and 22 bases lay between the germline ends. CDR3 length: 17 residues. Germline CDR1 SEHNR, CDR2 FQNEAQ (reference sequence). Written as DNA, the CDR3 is TGTGCCAGCAGCCCCGAGGGGTCCGGGACACCGACCTACGAGCAGTACTTC. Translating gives CASSPEGSGTPTYEQYF. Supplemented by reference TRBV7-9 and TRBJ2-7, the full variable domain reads DTGVSQNPRHKITKRGQNVTFRCDPISEHNRLYWYRQTLGQGPEFLTYFQNEAQLEKSRLLSDRFSAERPKGSFSTLEIQRTEQGDSAMYLCASSPEGSGTPTYEQYFGPGTRLTVT.

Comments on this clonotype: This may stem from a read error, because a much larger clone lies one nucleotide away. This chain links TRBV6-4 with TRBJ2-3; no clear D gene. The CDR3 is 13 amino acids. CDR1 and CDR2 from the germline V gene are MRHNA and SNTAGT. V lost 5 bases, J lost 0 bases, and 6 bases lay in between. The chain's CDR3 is CASSHGSTDTQYF. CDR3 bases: TGTGCCAGCAGTCACGGTAGCACAGATACGCAGTATTTT.

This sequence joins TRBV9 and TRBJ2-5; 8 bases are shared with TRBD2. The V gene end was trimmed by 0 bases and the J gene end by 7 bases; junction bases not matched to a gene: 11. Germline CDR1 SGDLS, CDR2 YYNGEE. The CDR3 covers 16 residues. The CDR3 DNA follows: TGTGCCAGCAGCGTAGGCGTTGGAGCGGGAGAAGGGACCCAGTACTTC. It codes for CASSVGVGAGEGTQYF.

The CDR3 DNA reads TGTGCCAGCAGCGTAGGCATCCTAGCGGGAGACAATGAGCAGTTCTTC. Its protein is CASSVGILAGDNEQFF. The chain joins TRBV9 to TRBJ2-1, with 10 bases fitting TRBD2. The V gene end was trimmed by 0 bases and the J gene end by 5 bases; junction bases not matched to a gene: 5. This CDR3 has 16 residues. CDR1 is SGDLS and CDR2 is YYNGEE in the germline V gene.

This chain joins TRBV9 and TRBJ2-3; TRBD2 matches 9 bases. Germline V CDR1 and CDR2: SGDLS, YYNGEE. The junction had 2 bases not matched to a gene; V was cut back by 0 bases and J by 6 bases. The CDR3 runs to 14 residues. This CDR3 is CASSVAAGGDTQYF. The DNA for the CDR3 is TGTGCCAGCAGCGTAGCAGCGGGAGGCGATACGCAGTATTTT. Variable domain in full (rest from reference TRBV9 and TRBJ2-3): DSGVTQTPKHLITATGQRVTLRCSPRSGDLSVYWYQQSLDQGLQFLIQYYNGEERAKGNILERFSAQQFPDLHSELNLSSLELGDSALYFCASSVAAGGDTQYFGPGTRLTVL.

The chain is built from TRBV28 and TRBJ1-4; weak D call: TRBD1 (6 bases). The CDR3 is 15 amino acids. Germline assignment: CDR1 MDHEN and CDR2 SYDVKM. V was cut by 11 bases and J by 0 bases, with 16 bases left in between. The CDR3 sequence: CAARGLDATNEKLFF. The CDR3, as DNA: TGTGCCGCCAGGGGACTGGATGCAACTAATGAAAAACTGTTTTTT.

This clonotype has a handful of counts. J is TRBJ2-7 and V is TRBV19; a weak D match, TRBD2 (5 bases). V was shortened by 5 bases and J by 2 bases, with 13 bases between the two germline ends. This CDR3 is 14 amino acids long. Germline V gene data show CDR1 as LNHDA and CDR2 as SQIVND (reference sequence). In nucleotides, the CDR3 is TGTGCCAGTAGTGCGCGGGCTCTAACCTACGAGCAGTACTTC. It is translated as CASSARALTYEQYF.

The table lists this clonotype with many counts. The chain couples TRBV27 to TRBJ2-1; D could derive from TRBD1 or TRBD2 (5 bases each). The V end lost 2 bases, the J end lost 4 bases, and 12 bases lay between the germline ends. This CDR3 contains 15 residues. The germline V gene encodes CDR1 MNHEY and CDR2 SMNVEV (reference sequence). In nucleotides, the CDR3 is TGTGCCAGCAGTTTACTGGGGCGCGGGTACAATGAGCAGTTCTTC. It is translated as CASSLLGRGYNEQFF.

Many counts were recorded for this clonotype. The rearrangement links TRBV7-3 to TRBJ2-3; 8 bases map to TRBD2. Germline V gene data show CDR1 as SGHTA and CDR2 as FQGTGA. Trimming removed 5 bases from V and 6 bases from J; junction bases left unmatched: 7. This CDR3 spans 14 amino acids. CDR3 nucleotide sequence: TGTGCCAGCAGCCCGGGGGGGGGACGGGATACGCAGTATTTT. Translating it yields CASSPGGGRDTQYF.

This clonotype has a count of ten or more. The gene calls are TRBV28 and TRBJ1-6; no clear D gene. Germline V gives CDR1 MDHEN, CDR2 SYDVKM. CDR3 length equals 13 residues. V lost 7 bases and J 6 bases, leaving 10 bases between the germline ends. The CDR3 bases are TGTGCCAGCAAGACGGGGATTAATTCACCCCTCCACTTT. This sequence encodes CASKTGINSPLHF.

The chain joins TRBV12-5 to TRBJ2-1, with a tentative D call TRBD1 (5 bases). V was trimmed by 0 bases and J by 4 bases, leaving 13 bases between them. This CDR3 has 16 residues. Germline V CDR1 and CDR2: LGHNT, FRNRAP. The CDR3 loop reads CASGLVLPGWYNEQFF. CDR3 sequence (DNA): TGTGCTAGTGGTTTGGTACTTCCAGGGTGGTACAATGAGCAGTTCTTC.

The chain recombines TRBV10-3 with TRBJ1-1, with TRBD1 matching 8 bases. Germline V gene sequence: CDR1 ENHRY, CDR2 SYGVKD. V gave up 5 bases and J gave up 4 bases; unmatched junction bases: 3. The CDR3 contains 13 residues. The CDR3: CAISTTGATEAFF. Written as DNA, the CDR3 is TGTGCCATCAGTACGACAGGGGCCACTGAAGCTTTCTTT.

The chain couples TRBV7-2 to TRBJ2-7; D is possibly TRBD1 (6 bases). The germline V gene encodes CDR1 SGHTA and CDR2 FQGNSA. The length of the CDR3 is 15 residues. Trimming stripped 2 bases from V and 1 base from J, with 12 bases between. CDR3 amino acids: CASSLIWTASYEQYF. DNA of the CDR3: TGTGCCAGCAGCTTAATCTGGACAGCTTCCTACGAGCAGTACTTC.

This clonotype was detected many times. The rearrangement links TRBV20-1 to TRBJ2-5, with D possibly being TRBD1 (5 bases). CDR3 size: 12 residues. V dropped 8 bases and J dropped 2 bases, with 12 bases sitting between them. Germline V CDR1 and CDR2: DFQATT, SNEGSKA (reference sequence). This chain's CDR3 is CSIPREQETQYF. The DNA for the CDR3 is TGCAGTATTCCCAGGGAACAAGAGACCCAGTACTTC.

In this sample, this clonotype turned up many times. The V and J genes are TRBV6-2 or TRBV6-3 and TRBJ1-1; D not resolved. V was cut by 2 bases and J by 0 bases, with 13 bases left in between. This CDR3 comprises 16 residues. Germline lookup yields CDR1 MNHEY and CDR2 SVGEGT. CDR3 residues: CASSYGNGLLNTEAFF. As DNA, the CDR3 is TGTGCCAGCAGTTACGGGAACGGCTTATTGAACACTGAAGCTTTCTTT.

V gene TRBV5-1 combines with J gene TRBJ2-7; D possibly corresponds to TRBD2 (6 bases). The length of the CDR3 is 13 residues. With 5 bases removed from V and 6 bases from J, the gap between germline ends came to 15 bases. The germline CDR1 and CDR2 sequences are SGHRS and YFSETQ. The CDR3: CASRWDSQGEQYF. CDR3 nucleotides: TGCGCCAGCAGGTGGGACTCGCAGGGCGAGCAGTACTTC.

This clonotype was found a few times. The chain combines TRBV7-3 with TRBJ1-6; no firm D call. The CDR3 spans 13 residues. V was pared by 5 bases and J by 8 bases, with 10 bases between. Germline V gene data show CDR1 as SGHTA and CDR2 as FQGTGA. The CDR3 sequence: CASSLNTYSPLHF. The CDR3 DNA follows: TGTGCCAGCAGCCTAAACACCTATTCACCCCTCCACTTT.

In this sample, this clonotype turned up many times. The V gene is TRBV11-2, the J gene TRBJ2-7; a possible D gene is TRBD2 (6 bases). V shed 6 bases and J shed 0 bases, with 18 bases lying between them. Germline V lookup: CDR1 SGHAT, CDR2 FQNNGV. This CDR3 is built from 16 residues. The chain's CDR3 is CASRPFGTRSSYEQYF. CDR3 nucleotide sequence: TGTGCCAGCAGACCCTTCGGGACTCGAAGCTCCTACGAGCAGTACTTC.